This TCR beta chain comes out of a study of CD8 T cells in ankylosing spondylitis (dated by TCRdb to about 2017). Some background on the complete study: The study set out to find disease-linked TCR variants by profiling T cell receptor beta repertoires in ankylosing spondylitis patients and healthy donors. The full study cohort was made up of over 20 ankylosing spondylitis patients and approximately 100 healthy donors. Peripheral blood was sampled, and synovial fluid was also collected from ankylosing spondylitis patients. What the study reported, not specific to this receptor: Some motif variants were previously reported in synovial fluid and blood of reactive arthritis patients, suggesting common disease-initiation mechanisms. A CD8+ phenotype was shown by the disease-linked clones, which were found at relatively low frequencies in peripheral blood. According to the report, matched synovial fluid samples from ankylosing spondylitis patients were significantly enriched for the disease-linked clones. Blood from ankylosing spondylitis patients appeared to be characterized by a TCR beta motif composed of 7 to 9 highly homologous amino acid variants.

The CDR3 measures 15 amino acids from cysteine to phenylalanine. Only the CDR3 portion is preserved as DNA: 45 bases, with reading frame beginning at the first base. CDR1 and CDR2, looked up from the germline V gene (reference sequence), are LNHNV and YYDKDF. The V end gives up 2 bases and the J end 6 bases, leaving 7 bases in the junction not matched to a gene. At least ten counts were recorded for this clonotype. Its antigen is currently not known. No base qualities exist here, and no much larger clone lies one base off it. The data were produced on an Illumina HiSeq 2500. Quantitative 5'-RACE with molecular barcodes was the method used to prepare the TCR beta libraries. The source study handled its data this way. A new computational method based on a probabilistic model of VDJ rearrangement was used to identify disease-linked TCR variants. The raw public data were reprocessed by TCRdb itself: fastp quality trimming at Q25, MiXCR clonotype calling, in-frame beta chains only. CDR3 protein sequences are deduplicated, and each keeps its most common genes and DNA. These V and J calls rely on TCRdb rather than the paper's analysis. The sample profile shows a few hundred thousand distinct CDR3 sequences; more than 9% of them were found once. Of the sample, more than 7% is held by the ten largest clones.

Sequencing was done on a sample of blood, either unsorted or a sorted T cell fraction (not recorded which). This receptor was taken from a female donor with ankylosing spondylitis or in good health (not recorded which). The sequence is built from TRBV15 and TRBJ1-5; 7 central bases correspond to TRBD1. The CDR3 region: CATSRRNRGSQPQHF. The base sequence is TGTGCCACCAGCAGACGGAACAGGGGAAGTCAGCCCCAGCATTTT.